This T cell receptor (beta chain) is drawn from a study of T cell clonality in common variable immunodeficiency. General study results and limits: What drives increased CVID clonality needs T cell subpopulation sequencing. Links between repertoire features and CVID complications were heterogeneity-limited. Fewer deletions and N-nucleotide insertions were reportedly seen in common variable immunodeficiency TCR beta sequences.

This clone was detected a few times. Its antigen remains unidentified. Sequencing was performed with immunoSEQ multiplex PCR; in TCRdb, only in-frame clones are kept and a portion is missing. The sample includes tens of thousands of clones, none of them occurring once. The TCR originated in a person aged 18 to 69 in good health. Sequencing was done on a sample of peripheral blood mononuclear cells.

The DNA read from the CDR3 is TGTGCCAGCAGCCGGGACAGGGGCAATGAG. This encodes CASSRDRGNE. The complete CDR3 sequence is CASSRDRGNEQFF. The chain has TRBV11-3 and TRBJ2-1; 10 nucleotides match TRBD1. The observed sequence ends 3 residues before the CDR3 terminus, with the missing tail filled in from the germline J gene. This CDR3 region has 13 residues. Looked up from germline, CDR1 is SGHNT and CDR2 is YENEEA. J was trimmed by 6 bases and V by 5 bases; bases with no gene match: 1.